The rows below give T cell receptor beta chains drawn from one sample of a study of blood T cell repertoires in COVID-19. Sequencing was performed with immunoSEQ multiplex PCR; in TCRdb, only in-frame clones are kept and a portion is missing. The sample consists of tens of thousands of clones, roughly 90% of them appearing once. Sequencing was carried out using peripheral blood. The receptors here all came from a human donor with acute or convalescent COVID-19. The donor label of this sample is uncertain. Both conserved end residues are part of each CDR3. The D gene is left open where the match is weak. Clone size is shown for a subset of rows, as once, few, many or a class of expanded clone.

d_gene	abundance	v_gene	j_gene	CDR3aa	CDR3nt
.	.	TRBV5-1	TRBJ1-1	CASSLSDISEAFF	TGCGCCAGCAGCTTGTCGGACATCAGTGAAGCTTTCTTT
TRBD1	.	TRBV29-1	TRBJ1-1	CSVVPTGMNTEAFF	TGCAGCGTTGTGCCGACAGGGATGAACACTGAAGCTTTCTTT
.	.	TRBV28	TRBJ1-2	CASSLSGGPSYGYTF	TGTGCCAGCAGTTTATCGGGGGGGCCTAGCTATGGCTACACCTTC
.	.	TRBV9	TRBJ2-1	CASSRGWFAYNEQFF	TGTGCCAGCAGCCGGGGGTGGTTTGCATACAATGAGCAGTTCTTC
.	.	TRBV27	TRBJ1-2	CASSLYEGDYGYTF	TGTGCCAGCAGTCTCTATGAGGGGGACTATGGCTACACCTTC
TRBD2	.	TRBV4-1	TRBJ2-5	CASSQVRTSQKETQYF	TGCGCCAGCAGCCAAGTACGGACTAGCCAAAAAGAGACCCAGTACTTC
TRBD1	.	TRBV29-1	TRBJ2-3	CSVPGQGTDTQYF	TGCAGCGTTCCGGGACAGGGAACAGATACGCAGTATTTT
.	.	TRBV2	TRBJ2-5	CASRETGTSQETQYF	TGTGCCAGCAGGGAAACCGGGACATCTCAAGAGACCCAGTACTTC
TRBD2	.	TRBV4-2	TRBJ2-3	CASSPAGLAGGRTDTQYF	TGTGCCAGCAGCCCCGCGGGACTAGCGGGGGGTCGCACAGATACGCAGTATTTT
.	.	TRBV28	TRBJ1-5	CASSSSLVQPQHF	TGTGCCAGCAGTTCGTCCCTAGTTCAGCCCCAGCATTTT
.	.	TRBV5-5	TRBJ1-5	CASSLQLDRPVGPQHF	TGTGCCAGCAGCTTGCAATTGGACAGACCGGTTGGGCCCCAGCATTTT
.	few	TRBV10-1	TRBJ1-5	CASSGSQEDNQPQHF	TGCGCCAGCAGTGGTTCACAGGAAGATAATCAGCCCCAGCATTTT
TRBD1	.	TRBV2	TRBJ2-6	CASRGQAYSGANVLTF	TGTGCCAGCAGAGGACAGGCCTACTCTGGGGCCAACGTCCTGACTTTC
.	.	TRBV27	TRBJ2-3	CASSFNGRGDTQYF	TGTGCCAGCAGTTTCAACGGGCGGGGAGATACGCAGTATTTT
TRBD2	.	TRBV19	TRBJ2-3	CASSLGLAGGSTDTQYF	TGTGCCAGTAGTCTCGGACTAGCGGGGGGGTCCACAGATACGCAGTATTTT
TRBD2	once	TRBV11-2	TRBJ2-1	CASRRRGTSGSSYNEQFF	TGTGCCAGCAGGCGACGAGGGACTAGCGGGAGCTCCTACAATGAGCAGTTCTTC
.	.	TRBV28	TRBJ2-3	CASIQGGRDTQYF	TGTGCCAGCATCCAGGGAGGTCGAGATACGCAGTATTTT
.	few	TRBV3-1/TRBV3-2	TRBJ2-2	CASSLSGYTGELFF	TGTGCCAGCAGCCTTAGCGGTTACACCGGGGAGCTGTTTTTT
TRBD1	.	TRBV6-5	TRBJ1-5	CATRGTVSNQPQHF	TGTGCCACCCGCGGGACAGTTAGCAATCAGCCCCAGCATTTT
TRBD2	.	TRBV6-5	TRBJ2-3	CASSASGNLRGTQYF	TGTGCCAGCAGCGCTAGCGGGAATCTAAGGGGTACGCAGTATTTT
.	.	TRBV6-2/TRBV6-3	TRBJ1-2	CASSYSHGAYGYTF	TGTGCCAGCAGTTACTCCCACGGAGCCTATGGCTACACCTTC
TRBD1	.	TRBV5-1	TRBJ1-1	CASSSGTGGTNLVTEAFF	TGCGCCAGCAGCTCCGGGACAGGGGGCACCAATTTAGTCACTGAAGCTTTCTTT
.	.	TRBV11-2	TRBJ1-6	CASSLERNSPLHF	TGTGCCAGCAGCTTAGAGAGAAATTCACCCCTCCACTTT
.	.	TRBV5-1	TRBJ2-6	CASSPPRGAGANVLTF	TGCGCCAGCAGCCCCCCCAGGGGGGCTGGGGCCAACGTCCTGACTTTC
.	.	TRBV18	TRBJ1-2	CASSPGGRGGYTF	TGTGCCAGCTCACCCGGGGGGAGAGGTGGCTACACCTTC
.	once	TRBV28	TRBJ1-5	CASSLSGVNQPQHF	TGTGCCAGCAGTTTGTCGGGTGTCAATCAGCCCCAGCATTTT
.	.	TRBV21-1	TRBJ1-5	CASKGRSNQPQHF	TGTGCCAGCAAAGGGAGGAGCAATCAGCCCCAGCATTTT
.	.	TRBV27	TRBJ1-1	CASSRPGVLYTEAFF	TGTGCCAGCAGTCGCCCAGGGGTTTTGTACACTGAAGCTTTCTTT
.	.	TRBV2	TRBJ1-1	CASVWGIEAFF	TGTGCCAGCGTATGGGGCATTGAAGCTTTCTTT
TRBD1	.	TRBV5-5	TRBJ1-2	CASSLGTGDYGYTF	TGTGCCAGCAGCTTGGGGACAGGGGACTATGGCTACACCTTC
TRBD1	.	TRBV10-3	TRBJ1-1	CAISESNIGGSTEAFF	TGTGCCATCAGTGAGTCGAATATAGGGGGCTCCACTGAAGCTTTCTTT
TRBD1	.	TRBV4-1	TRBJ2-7	CASSPSRDRVSYEQYF	TGCGCCAGCAGCCCGAGCCGGGACAGGGTGTCCTACGAGCAGTACTTC
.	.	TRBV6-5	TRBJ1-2	CASSYSVSSYGYTF	TGTGCCAGCAGTTACTCGGTTTCCAGCTATGGCTACACCTTC
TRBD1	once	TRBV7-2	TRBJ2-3	CASSVPRGSTDTQYF	TGTGCCAGCAGCGTACCCAGGGGGAGCACAGATACGCAGTATTTT
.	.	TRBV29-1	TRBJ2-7	CSVSKGRQGGEQYF	TGCAGCGTTTCAAAAGGGCGGCAGGGTGGCGAGCAGTACTTC
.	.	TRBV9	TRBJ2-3	CASSVGSGLPDTQYF	TGTGCCAGCAGCGTTGGAAGCGGTCTGCCAGATACGCAGTATTTT
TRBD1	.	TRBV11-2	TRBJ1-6	CASSFTGTGDSPLHF	TGTGCCAGCAGCTTTACCGGGACAGGGGATTCACCCCTCCACTTT